This TCR beta chain was captured in a study of CD8 T cells in Susac syndrome. Random hexamers served to reverse transcribe roughly 0.5 to 1 ug RNA. The immunoSEQ assay covered 54 Vbeta and 13 Jbeta segments for CDR3. TCRdb used MiXCR to reprocess the immunoSEQ multiplex PCR reads, holding one entry per CDR3 protein. The data contain under 200,000 distinct CDR3 sequences, over 85% of them singletons. V dropped 2 bases and J dropped 3; count of bases not matched to a gene: 11. The CDR3 is made up of 17 amino acids. CDR1 and CDR2 from the germline V gene are SGHDT and YYEEEE. CD8+ and CD4+ T cells were negatively isolated; TEMRA cells were FACS-enriched.

The material sequenced was CD4+ T cells from PBMCs. The J gene is TRBJ1-5, the V gene TRBV5-6; 7 nucleotides line up with TRBD1. The receptor was derived from a human donor in good health. CDR3 bases: TGTGCCAGCAGCTTCTCAGGGGGGCAGACCCCCAATCAGCCCCAGCATTTT. Translation: CASSFSGGQTPNQPQHF.